The clone carrying this T cell receptor (beta chain) was observed at least ten times. This entry belongs to a study of low-dose radiotherapy and immunotherapy resistance in tumors. Gene-specific TRAV and TRBV primers were used for first-strand cDNA, covering alpha and beta chains. Both a constant-region primer and a V-primer adapter served to amplify TCRs across 15 to 20 PCR cycles. Using its own MiXCR run on the reads, TCRdb lists one record per CDR3 protein. Of tens of thousands of distinct CDR3 sequences listed, 20% to 25% were seen once; the top ten hold about 13%. V gave up 5 bases and J gave up 7 bases, with 9 bases separating them. Germline assignment: CDR1 MNHEY and CDR2 SVGEGT. The CDR3 has 12 amino acids. Time point denoted: after trial treatment. Treatment in this sample: LDRT plus nivolumab, ipilimumab, low-dose cyclophosphamide and aspirin (RACIN trial).

The clonotype was recovered from a female donor with ovarian cancer. J is TRBJ2-1 and V is TRBV6-2 or TRBV6-3; D is undetermined. Sequences were derived from PBMCs, sampled after low-dose radiotherapy plus immunotherapy. The CDR3 DNA sequence: TGTGCCAGCAGTGAACAGTTGAATGAGCAGTTCTTC. The encoded protein is CASSEQLNEQFF.